This TCR beta chain was documented in a study of T cell changes during pregnancy in multiple sclerosis. Repertoires were generated with immunoSEQ multiplex PCR, while TCRdb's copy carries only in-frame clones and drops some. The data show 100,000 or so clones, with approximately 93% seen just once and over 0.85% held by the top ten. Deletions cut 3 bases from V and 8 bases from J, with 10 bases between. The CDR3 length is 13 residues. Germline CDR1 is MNHEY and CDR2 is SMNVEV (reference sequence). This chain connects TRBV27 to TRBJ2-2; D uncertain. Material: peripheral blood, obtained after pregnancy. The receptor was derived from a female donor with multiple sclerosis, enrolled in a pregnancy study. CDR3 residues: CASSLGRMGELFF. CDR3 coding DNA: TGTGCCAGCAGTTTGGGCCGGATGGGGGAGCTGTTTTTT.